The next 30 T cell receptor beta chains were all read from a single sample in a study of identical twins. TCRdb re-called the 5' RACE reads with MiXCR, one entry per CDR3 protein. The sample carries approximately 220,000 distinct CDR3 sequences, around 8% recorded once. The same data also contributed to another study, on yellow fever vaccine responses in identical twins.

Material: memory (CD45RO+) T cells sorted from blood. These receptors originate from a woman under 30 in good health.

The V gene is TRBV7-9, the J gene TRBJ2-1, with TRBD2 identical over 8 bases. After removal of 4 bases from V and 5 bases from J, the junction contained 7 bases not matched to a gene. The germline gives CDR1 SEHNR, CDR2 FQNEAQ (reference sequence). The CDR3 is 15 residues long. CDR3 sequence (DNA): TGTGCCAGCAGCTCTGCGGGGGGTAGGGACAATGAGCAGTTCTTC. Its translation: CASSSAGGRDNEQFF.

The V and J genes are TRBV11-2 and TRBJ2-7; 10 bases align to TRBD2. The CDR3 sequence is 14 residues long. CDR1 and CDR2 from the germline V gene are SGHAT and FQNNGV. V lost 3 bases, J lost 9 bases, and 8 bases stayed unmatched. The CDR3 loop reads CASSLGTSAGRQYF. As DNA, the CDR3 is TGTGCCAGCAGCTTGGGGACTAGCGCCGGCAGGCAGTACTTC. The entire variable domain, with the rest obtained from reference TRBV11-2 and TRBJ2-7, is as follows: EAGVAQSPRYKIIEKRQSVAFWCNPISGHATLYWYQQILGQGPKLLIQFQNNGVVDDSQLPKDRFSAERLKGVDSTLKIQPAKLEDSAVYLCASSLGTSAGRQYFGPGTRLTVT.

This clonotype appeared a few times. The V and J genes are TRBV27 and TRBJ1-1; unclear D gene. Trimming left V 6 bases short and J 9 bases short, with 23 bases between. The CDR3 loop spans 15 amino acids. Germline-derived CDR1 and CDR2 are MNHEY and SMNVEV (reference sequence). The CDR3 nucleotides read TGTGCCAGCAGAAATCAACAGCGTGACTTAAGTAAAGCTTTCTTT. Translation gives CASRNQQRDLSKAFF.

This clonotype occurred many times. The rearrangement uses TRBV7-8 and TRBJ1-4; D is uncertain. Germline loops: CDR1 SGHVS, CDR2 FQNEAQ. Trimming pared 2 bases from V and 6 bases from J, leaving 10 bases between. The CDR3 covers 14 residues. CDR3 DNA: TGTGCCAGCAGCTTAAGCCGGGGTGATGAAAAACTGTTTTTT. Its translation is CASSLSRGDEKLFF.

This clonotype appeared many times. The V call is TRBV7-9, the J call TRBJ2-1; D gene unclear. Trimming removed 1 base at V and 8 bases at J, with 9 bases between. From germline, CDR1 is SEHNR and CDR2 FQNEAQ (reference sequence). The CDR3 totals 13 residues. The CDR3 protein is CASSLDRMDEQFF. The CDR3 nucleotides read TGTGCCAGCAGCTTAGACCGGATGGATGAGCAGTTCTTC.

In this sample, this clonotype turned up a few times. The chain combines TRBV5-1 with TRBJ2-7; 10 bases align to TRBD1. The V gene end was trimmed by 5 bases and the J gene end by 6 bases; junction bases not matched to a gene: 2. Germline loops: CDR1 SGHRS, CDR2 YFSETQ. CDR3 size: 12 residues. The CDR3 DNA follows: TGCGCCAGCAGGCGGACAGGGGGCGAGCAGTACTTC. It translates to CASRRTGGEQYF.

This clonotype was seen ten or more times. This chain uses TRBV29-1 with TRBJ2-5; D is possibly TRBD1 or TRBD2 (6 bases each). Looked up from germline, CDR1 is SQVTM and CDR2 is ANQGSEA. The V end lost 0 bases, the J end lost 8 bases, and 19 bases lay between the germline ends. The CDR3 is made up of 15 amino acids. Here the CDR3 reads CSVEEEGGYLGTQYF. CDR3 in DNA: TGCAGCGTTGAAGAGGAGGGGGGCTACCTCGGCACCCAGTACTTC.

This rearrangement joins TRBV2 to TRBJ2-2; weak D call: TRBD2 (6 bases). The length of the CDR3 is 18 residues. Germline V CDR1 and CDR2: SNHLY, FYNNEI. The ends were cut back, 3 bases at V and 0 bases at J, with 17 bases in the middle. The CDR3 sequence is CASSDVLADYSNTGELFF. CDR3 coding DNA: TGTGCCAGCAGTGACGTACTAGCCGACTACTCGAACACCGGGGAGCTGTTTTTT.

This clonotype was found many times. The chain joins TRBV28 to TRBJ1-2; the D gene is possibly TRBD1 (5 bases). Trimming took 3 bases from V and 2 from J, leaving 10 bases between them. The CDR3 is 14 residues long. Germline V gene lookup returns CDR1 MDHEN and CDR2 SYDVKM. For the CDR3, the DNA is TGTGCCAGCAGTTTGACGGGGCTCAACTATGGCTACACCTTC. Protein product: CASSLTGLNYGYTF.

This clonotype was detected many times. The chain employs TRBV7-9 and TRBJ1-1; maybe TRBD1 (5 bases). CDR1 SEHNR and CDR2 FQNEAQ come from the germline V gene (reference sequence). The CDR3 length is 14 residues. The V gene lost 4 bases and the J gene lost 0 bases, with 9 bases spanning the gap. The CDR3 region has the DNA TGTGCCAGCAGCTCGACAGACCTGAACACTGAAGCTTTCTTT. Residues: CASSSTDLNTEAFF. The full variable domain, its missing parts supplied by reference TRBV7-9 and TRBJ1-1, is DTGVSQNPRHKITKRGQNVTFRCDPISEHNRLYWYRQTLGQGPEFLTYFQNEAQLEKSRLLSDRFSAERPKGSFSTLEIQRTEQGDSAMYLCASSSTDLNTEAFFGQGTRLTVV.

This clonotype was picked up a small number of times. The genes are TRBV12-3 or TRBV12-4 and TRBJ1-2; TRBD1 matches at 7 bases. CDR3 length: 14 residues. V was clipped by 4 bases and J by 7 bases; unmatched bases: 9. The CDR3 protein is CASSSTGFGGGYTF. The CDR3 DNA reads TGTGCCAGCAGTTCGACAGGGTTTGGTGGTGGCTACACCTTC.

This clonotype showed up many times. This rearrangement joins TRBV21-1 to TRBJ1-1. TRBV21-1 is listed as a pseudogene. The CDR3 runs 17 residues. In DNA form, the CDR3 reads TGTGCCAGCAGCAAAGCCTACCGTGTTGTGGAGAACACTGAAGCTTTCTTT. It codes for CASSKAYRVVENTEAFF.

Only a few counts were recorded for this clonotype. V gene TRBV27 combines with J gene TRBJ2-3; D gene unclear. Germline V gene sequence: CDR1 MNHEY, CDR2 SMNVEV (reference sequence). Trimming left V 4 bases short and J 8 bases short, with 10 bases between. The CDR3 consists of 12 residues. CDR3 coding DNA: TGTGCCAGCAGTTCCCGTATAGGTACGCAGTATTTT. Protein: CASSSRIGTQYF.

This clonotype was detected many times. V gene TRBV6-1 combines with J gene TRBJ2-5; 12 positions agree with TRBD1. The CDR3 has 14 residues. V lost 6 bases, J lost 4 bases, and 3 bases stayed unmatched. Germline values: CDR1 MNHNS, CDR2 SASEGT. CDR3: CASSRDRGRETQYF. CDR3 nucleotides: TGTGCCAGCAGCAGGGACAGGGGGCGAGAGACCCAGTACTTC.

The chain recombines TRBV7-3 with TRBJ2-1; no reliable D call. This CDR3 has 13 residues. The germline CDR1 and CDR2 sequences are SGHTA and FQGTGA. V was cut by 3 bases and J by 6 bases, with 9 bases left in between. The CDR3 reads CASSLIRSNEQFF. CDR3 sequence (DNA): TGTGCCAGCAGCTTGATCCGCTCCAATGAGCAGTTCTTC.

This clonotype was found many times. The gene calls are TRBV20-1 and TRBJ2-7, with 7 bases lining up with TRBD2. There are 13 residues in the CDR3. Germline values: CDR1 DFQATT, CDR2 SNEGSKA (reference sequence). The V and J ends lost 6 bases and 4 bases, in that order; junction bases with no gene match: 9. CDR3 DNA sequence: TGCAGTGCGAAGCCCGGGGGGAATTACGAGCAGTACTTC. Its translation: CSAKPGGNYEQYF.

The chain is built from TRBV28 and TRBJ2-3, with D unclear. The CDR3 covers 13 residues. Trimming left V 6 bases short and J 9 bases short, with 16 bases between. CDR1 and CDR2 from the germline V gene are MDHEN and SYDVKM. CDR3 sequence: CASSNPFARTQYF. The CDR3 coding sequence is TGTGCCAGCAGCAACCCTTTTGCCAGAACGCAGTATTTT.

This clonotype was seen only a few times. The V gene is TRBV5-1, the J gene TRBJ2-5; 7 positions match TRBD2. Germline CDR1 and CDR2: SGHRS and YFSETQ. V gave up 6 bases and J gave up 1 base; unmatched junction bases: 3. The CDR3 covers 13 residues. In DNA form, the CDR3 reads TGCGCCAGCACTTCTAGCGGCCAAGAGACCCAGTACTTC. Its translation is CASTSSGQETQYF.

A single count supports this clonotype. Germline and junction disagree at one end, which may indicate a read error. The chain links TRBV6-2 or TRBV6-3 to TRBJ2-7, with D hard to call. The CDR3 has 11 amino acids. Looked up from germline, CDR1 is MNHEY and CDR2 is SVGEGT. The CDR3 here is CASSYLLEQNF. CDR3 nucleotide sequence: TGTGCCAGCAGTTACCTTCTCGAGCAGAACTTC.

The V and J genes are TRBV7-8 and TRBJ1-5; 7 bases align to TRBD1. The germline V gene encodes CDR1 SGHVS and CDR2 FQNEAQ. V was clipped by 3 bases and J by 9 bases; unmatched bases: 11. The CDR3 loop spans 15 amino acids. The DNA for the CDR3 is TGTGCCAGCAGCTTGGACCGGGACAGCTCAAGGCCCCAGCATTTT. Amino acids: CASSLDRDSSRPQHF.

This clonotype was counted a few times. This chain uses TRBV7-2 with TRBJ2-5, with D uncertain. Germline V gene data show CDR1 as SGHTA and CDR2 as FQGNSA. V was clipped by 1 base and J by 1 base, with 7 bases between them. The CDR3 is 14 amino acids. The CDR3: CASSLGTSQETQYF. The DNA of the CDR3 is TGTGCCAGCAGCTTAGGGACCTCCCAAGAGACCCAGTACTTC.

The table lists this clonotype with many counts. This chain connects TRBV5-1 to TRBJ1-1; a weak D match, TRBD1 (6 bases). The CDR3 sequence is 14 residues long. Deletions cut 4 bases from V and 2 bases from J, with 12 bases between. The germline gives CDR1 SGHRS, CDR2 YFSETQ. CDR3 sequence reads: CASSVTGFNTEAFF. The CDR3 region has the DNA TGCGCCAGCAGCGTCACAGGGTTCAACACTGAAGCTTTCTTT.

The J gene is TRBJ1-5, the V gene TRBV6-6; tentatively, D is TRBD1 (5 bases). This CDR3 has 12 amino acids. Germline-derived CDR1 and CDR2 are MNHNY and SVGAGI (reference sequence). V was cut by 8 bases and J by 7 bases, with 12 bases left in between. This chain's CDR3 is CASSTGGQPQHF. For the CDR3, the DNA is TGTGCCAGCTCTACGGGGGGGCAGCCCCAGCATTTT.

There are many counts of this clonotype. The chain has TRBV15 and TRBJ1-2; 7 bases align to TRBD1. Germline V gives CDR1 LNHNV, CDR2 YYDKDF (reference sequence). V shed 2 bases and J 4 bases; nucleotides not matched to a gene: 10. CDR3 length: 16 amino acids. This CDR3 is CATSRRSDRAGYGYTF. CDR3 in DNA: TGTGCCACCAGCAGACGATCCGACAGGGCTGGCTATGGCTACACCTTC.

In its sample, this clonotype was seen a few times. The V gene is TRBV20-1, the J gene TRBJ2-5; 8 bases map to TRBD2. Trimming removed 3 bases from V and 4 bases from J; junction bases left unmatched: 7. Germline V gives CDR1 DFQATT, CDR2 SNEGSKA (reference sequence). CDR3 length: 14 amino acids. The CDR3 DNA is TGCAGTGCTAGTTTCGGGGGGGGCTTAGAGACCCAGTACTTC. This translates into CSASFGGGLETQYF.

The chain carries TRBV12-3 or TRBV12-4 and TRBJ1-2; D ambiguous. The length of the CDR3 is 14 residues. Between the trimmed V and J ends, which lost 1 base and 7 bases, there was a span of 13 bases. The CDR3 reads CASSLDGRQGGYTF. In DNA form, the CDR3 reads TGTGCCAGCAGTTTAGACGGGAGACAAGGTGGCTACACCTTC.

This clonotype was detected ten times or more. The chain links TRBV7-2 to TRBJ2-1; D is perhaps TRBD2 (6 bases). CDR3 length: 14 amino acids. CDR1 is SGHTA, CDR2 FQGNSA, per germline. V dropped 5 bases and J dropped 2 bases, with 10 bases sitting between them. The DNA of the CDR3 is TGTGCCAGCAGCAGTAGCGGTGCCTACAATGAGCAGTTCTTC. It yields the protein CASSSSGAYNEQFF.

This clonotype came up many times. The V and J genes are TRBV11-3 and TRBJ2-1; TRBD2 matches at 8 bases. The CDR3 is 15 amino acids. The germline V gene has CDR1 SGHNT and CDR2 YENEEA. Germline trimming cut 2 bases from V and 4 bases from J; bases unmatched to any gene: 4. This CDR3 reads CASSLTGGEYNEQFF. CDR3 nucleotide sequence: TGTGCCAGCAGCTTAACGGGAGGGGAGTACAATGAGCAGTTCTTC.

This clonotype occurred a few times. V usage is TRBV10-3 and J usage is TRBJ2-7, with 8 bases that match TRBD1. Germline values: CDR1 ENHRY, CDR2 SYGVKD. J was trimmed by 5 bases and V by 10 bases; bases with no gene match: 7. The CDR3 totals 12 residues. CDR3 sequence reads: CATEDRVDEQYF. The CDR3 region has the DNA TGTGCCACCGAGGACAGGGTGGACGAGCAGTACTTC.

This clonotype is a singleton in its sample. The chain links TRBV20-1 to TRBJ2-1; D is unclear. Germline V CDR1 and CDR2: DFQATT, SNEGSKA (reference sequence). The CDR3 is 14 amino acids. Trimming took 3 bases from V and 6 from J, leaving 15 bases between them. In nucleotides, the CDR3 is TGCAGTGCTAGGCCCCCTGGCAGGATCAATGAGCAGTTCTTC. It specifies CSARPPGRINEQFF.